This is a list of T cell receptor beta chains from one sample in a study of blood T cells in healthy people across ages. A single record per CDR3 protein comes from TCRdb applying MiXCR to the 5' RACE reads. The sample holds hundreds of thousands of distinct CDR3 sequences, 35% to 40% seen once. The sequenced sample consisted of blood. The source of these receptors is a man aged 18 to 35 in good health. Both conserved end residues are part of each CDR3. D genes are given only for firm matches. Size values are once, few and many counts, or a class for expanded clones, and some rows have none.

>12|TRBJ1-2|TRBD1|TRBV7-2|-
CASGTGVYGYTF
TGTGCCAGCGGGACAGGGGTTTATGGCTACACCTTC
>13|TRBJ1-1|-|TRBV5-1|-
CASNPGRNTEAFF
TGCGCCAGCAACCCGGGGAGGAACACTGAAGCTTTCTTT
>16|TRBJ2-1|TRBD2|TRBV18|few
CASSPNTSGGYNEQFF
TGTGCCAGCTCACCAAATACTAGCGGGGGGTACAATGAGCAGTTCTTC
>13|TRBJ2-3|-|TRBV7-7|many
CASSPVRESLQYF
TGTGCTAGCAGTCCCGTAAGGGAATCTTTGCAGTATTTT
>16|TRBJ2-4|TRBD2|TRBV4-2|-
CASSPQGTGGPDIQYF
TGTGCCAGCAGCCCCCAAGGGACGGGGGGGCCCGACATTCAGTACTTC
>14|TRBJ2-1|TRBD1|TRBV20-1|few
CSAIPGQGRVEQFF
TGCAGTGCTATACCGGGACAGGGTAGGGTTGAGCAGTTCTTC
>12|TRBJ1-3|-|TRBV7-2|-
CASSPEADTIYF
TGTGCCAGCAGCCCTGAGGCGGACACCATATATTTT
>14|TRBJ2-7|-|TRBV6-2/TRBV6-3|-
CASSYDQSSYEQYF
TGTGCCAGCAGTTACGATCAGAGCTCCTACGAGCAGTACTTC
>13|TRBJ2-5|-|TRBV20-1|few
CSARDRLADEQYF
TGCAGTGCTAGAGATCGTTTGGCAGATGAGCAGTACTTC
>16|TRBJ2-4|TRBD1|TRBV7-2|few
CASSLIGTGAKNIQYF
TGTGCCAGCAGCTTAATTGGGACAGGGGCCAAAAACATTCAGTACTTC
>15|TRBJ1-5|-|TRBV12-3/TRBV12-4|many
CASSPGTHRDQPQHF
TGTGCCAGCAGTCCGGGGACGCACAGGGATCAGCCCCAGCATTTT
>15|TRBJ2-7|TRBD1|TRBV29-1|-
CSVGKTGLPYNEQYF
TGCAGCGTCGGTAAGACAGGGCTCCCCTACAATGAGCAGTACTTC
>14|TRBJ2-4|TRBD1|TRBV12-3/TRBV12-4|few
CASSSTGVKNIQYF
TGTGCCAGCAGCTCCACAGGGGTCAAAAACATTCAGTACTTC
>15|TRBJ1-1|-|TRBV4-2|few
CASSQFQTSYTEAFF
TGTGCCAGCAGCCAATTCCAGACAAGCTACACTGAAGCTTTCTTT
>14|TRBJ1-6|-|TRBV9|few
CASSTAMLDSPLHF
TGTGCCAGCAGCACCGCGATGCTTGATTCACCCCTCCACTTT
>16|TRBJ2-4|TRBD2|TRBV20-1|few
CSARIIGGGLENIQYF
TGCAGTGCTAGAATCATTGGGGGGGGTTTGGAAAACATTCAGTACTTC
>14|TRBJ1-1|TRBD1|TRBV20-1|once
CSARTGGVRTEAFF
TGCAGTGCTAGAACAGGGGGCGTGAGGACTGAAGCTTTCTTT
>18|TRBJ1-4|-|TRBV7-9|-
CASSAPWEARSTNEKLFF
TGTGCCAGCAGCGCCCCTTGGGAGGCGAGGTCAACTAATGAAAAACTGTTTTTT
>15|TRBJ1-6|-|TRBV5-1|-
CASSFGLRNNSPLHF
TGCGCCAGCAGCTTCGGGCTGCGCAATAATTCACCCCTCCACTTT
>15|TRBJ1-1|TRBD1|TRBV4-1|-
CASSAPGQKNTEAFF
TGCGCCAGCAGCGCGCCGGGACAGAAGAACACTGAAGCTTTCTTT
>16|TRBJ2-4|TRBD2|TRBV3-1|-
CASSPPATGGKNIQYF
TGTGCCAGCAGCCCGCCCGCTACGGGGGGCAAAAACATTCAGTACTTC
>14|TRBJ1-2|-|TRBV20-1|many
CSARDSGIGHGYTF
TGCAGTGCTAGGGACAGCGGAATAGGTCATGGCTACACCTTC
>16|TRBJ2-1|-|TRBV14|-
CASSQGYSRASNEQFF
TGTGCCAGCAGCCAAGGTTATTCGCGGGCAAGCAATGAGCAGTTCTTC
>16|TRBJ1-1|TRBD1|TRBV28|-
CASSLPRGGRKTEAFF
TGTGCCAGCAGTTTACCCAGGGGGGGGCGGAAGACTGAAGCTTTCTTT
>14|TRBJ1-4|TRBD1|TRBV20-1|few
CSAPKTGYNEKLFF
TGCAGTGCCCCTAAGACAGGGTATAATGAAAAACTGTTTTTT
>14|TRBJ1-5|-|TRBV20-1|-
CSARDARSNQPQHF
TGCAGTGCTAGAGATGCCAGAAGCAATCAGCCCCAGCATTTT
>14|TRBJ1-6|-|TRBV20-1|few
CSARDTKQNSPLHF
TGCAGTGCTAGAGACACAAAACAGAATTCACCCCTCCACTTT
>13|TRBJ2-7|-|TRBV12-3/TRBV12-4|-
CASSLLGAYEQYF
TGTGCCAGCAGTTTACTGGGAGCATACGAGCAGTACTTC
>14|TRBJ1-5|TRBD1|TRBV27|few
CASRGQGANQPQHF
TGTGCCAGCCGGGGACAGGGGGCGAATCAGCCCCAGCATTTT
>12|TRBJ2-1|-|TRBV27|many
CASSSLPWEQFF
TGTGCCAGCAGTTCCCTACCCTGGGAGCAGTTCTTC
>17|TRBJ1-6|-|TRBV27|-
CASSSSLRQNYYSPLHF
TGTGCCAGCAGTTCTAGTCTCCGACAGAACTATTATTCACCCCTCCACTTT
>15|TRBJ1-2|TRBD1|TRBV6-6|few
CASSYSTGGVGGYTF
TGTGCCAGCAGTTACTCTACAGGGGGCGTGGGTGGCTACACCTTC
>15|TRBJ1-5|-|TRBV12-3/TRBV12-4|-
CASSLDGRINQPQHF
TGTGCCAGCAGTTTAGACGGGCGGATCAATCAGCCCCAGCATTTT
>17|TRBJ2-1|TRBD1|TRBV7-9|few
CASSLITGQGEGNEQFF
TGTGCCAGCAGCTTAATTACGGGACAGGGCGAGGGCAATGAGCAGTTCTTC
>16|TRBJ1-1|TRBD1|TRBV7-6|-
CASSPRGQGVNGEAFF
TGTGCCAGCAGCCCCCGGGGACAGGGGGTGAACGGTGAAGCTTTCTTT
>14|TRBJ2-5|TRBD2|TRBV7-2|few
CASSSATSPETQYF
TGTGCCAGTAGCTCGGCGACTAGCCCCGAGACCCAGTACTTC
>14|TRBJ2-5|-|TRBV21-1|many
CASSKEYREETQYF
TGTGCCAGCAGCAAAGAATACAGGGAAGAGACCCAGTACTTC
>12|TRBJ1-5|-|TRBV7-2|many
CASSLTNQPQHF
TGTGCCAGCAGTTTAACCAATCAGCCCCAGCATTTT
>13|TRBJ2-1|-|TRBV10-3|few
CAISVPEANEQFF
TGTGCCATCAGTGTCCCCGAGGCTAACGAGCAGTTCTTC
>12|TRBJ1-2|-|TRBV12-3/TRBV12-4|many
CASSPDSYGYTF
TGTGCCAGCAGCCCCGACAGCTATGGCTACACCTTC
>16|TRBJ2-1|-|TRBV28|-
CASSLVGGRLYNEQFF
TGTGCCAGCAGTCTAGTAGGGGGGAGACTATACAATGAGCAGTTCTTC
>14|TRBJ2-7|TRBD1|TRBV7-2|-
CASSERTGGWGQYF
TGTGCCAGCAGCGAAAGGACAGGGGGTTGGGGGCAGTACTTC
>15|TRBJ1-2|-|TRBV6-2/TRBV6-3|many
CASSLRDAQNYGYTF
TGTGCCAGCAGCCTCCGGGACGCTCAGAACTATGGCTACACCTTC
>13|TRBJ1-2|-|TRBV12-3/TRBV12-4|many
CASSMSVRDGYTF
TGTGCCAGCAGTATGTCGGTGCGGGATGGCTACACCTTC
>14|TRBJ1-5|TRBD1|TRBV6-6|few
CASSRTGGEQPQHF
TGTGCCTCCTCCCGGACAGGGGGCGAGCAGCCCCAGCATTTT
>16|TRBJ1-4|TRBD1|TRBV3-1|-
CASSPQMTGWSEKLFF
TGTGCCAGCAGCCCTCAGATGACAGGGTGGAGCGAAAAACTGTTTTTT
>15|TRBJ2-1|TRBD2|TRBV7-2|-
CACSLGSGGSNEQFF
TGTGCCTGCAGCTTAGGAAGCGGGGGGAGCAATGAGCAGTTCTTC
>16|TRBJ2-1|-|TRBV7-8|-
CASSLFPGETYNEQFF
TGTGCCAGCAGCTTATTCCCAGGGGAGACCTACAATGAGCAGTTCTTC
>15|TRBJ2-5|-|TRBV9|once
CASSVGTVFGGTQYF
TGTGCCAGCAGCGTTGGGACAGTATTCGGGGGGACCCAGTACTTC
>14|TRBJ1-2|-|TRBV12-3/TRBV12-4|-
CAGSRRDRENGYTF
TGTGCCGGCAGTAGGAGGGACCGGGAGAATGGCTACACCTTC
>11|TRBJ2-5|-|TRBV6-5|-
CASSYGENRYF
TGTGCCAGCAGTTACGGGGAAAATAGGTACTTC
>12|TRBJ2-1|-|TRBV30|-
CAWSIDNYEQFF
TGTGCCTGGAGTATAGACAATTATGAGCAGTTCTTC